The 3 T cell receptor beta chains below all came from one sample that was sequenced in a study of cytomegalovirus exposure and HLA in healthy donors. With 60 Vbeta and 13 Jbeta primers, the PCR was carried out. Using immunoSEQ multiplex PCR, the repertoire was profiled, and TCRdb retains in-frame clones only, with some absent. The sample records about 130,000 clones, 55% to 75% being singletons. What was sequenced was PBMCs. The receptors were gathered from a man in his fifties in good health and CMV-seropositive.

This chain joins TRBV7-2 and TRBJ1-1, with D possibly matching TRBD1 (6 bases). Trimming took 5 bases from V and 5 from J, leaving 12 bases between them. The germline V gene has CDR1 SGHTA and CDR2 FQGNSA. This CDR3 has 13 residues. CDR3 DNA: TGTGCCAGCAGCGCGCAGGGGAATACTGAAGCTTTCTTT. Protein: CASSAQGNTEAFF.

J is TRBJ1-5 and V is TRBV5-4; D possibly corresponds to TRBD1 (6 bases). Trimming took off 3 bases at V and 2 bases at J, with 9 bases between the two ends. This CDR3 region has 14 residues. The germline CDR1 and CDR2 sequences are SGHNT and YYREEE (reference sequence). CDR3 nucleotides: TGTGCCAGCAGCTACCGACAGGGCAATCAGCCCCAGCATTTT. Translating it yields CASSYRQGNQPQHF. The variable domain in full, with the rest retrieved from reference TRBV5-4 and TRBJ1-5, is ETGVTQSPTHLIKTRGQQVTLRCSSQSGHNTVSWYQQALGQGPQFIFQYYREEENGRGNFPPRFSGLQFPNYSSELNVNALELDDSALYLCASSYRQGNQPQHFGDGTRLSIL.

The V and J genes are TRBV12-5 and TRBJ2-1, with TRBD2 matching 9 bases. The CDR3 spans 15 residues. The germline V gene encodes CDR1 LGHNT and CDR2 FRNRAP. Losses at the gene ends were 5 bases for V and 6 bases for J; bases not matched to a gene: 8. This chain's CDR3 is CASGPPGLASNEQFF. CDR3 sequence (DNA): TGTGCTAGTGGTCCCCCGGGACTAGCATCCAATGAGCAGTTCTTC. The full variable domain, its missing parts supplied by reference TRBV12-5 and TRBJ2-1, is DARVTQTPRHKVTEMGQEVTMRCQPILGHNTVFWYRQTMMQGLELLAYFRNRAPLDDSGMPKDRFSAEMPDATLATLKIQPSEPRDSAVYFCASGPPGLASNEQFFGPGTRLTVL.